This TCR beta chain was identified in a study of blood T cell repertoires in COVID-19. Study background: The samples span acute and convalescent COVID-19 from the United States, Italy and Spain.

V lost 4 bases, J lost 4 bases, and 5 bases stayed unmatched. This CDR3 is built from 14 residues. CDR1 and CDR2 (germline): KGHSY, FQNENV. Assay used: immunoSEQ multiplex PCR; TCRdb lists only in-frame clones, some missing. The repertoire has around 40,000 clones, roughly 77% of them found once; the top ten carry about 40%. The chain combines TRBV16 with TRBJ1-2; 8 bases agree with TRBD1. The source of this sequence is a man at least 80 years old with active or convalescent COVID-19. Sequencing was performed on peripheral blood. CDR3 nucleotides: TGTGCCAGCAGCCTGGACAGGGAAGTCTATGGCTACACCTTC. It codes for CASSLDREVYGYTF.